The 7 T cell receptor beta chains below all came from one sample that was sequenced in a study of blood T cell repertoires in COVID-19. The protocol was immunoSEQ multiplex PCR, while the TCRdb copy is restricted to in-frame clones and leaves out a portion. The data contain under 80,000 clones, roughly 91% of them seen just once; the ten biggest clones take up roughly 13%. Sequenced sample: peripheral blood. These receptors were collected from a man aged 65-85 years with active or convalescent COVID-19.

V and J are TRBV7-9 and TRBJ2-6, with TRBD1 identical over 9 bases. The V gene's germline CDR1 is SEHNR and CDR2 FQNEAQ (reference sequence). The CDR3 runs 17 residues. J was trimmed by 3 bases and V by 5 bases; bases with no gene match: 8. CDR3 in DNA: TGTGCCAGCAGCCCCACAGGGGGCCCTCTTGGGGCCAACGTCCTGACTTTC. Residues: CASSPTGGPLGANVLTF.

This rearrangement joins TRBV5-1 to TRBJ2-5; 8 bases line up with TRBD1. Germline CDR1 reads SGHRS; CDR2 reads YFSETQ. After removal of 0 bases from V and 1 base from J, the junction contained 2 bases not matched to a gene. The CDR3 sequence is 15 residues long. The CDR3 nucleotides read TGCGCCAGCAGCTTGGCCGGACAGGGCCAAGAGACCCAGTACTTC. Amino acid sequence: CASSLAGQGQETQYF.

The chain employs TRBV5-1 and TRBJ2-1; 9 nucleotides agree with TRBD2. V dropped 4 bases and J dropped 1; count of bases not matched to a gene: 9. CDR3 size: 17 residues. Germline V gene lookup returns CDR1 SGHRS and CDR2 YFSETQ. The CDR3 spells CASSTLASGDSYNEQFF. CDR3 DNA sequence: TGCGCCAGCAGCACATTAGCTAGCGGGGATTCCTACAATGAGCAGTTCTTC. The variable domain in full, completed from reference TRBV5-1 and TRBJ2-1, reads KAGVTQTPRYLIKTRGQQVTLSCSPISGHRSVSWYQQTPGQGLQFLFEYFSETQRNKGNFPGRFSGRQFSNSRSEMNVSTLELGDSALYLCASSTLASGDSYNEQFFGPGTRLTVL.

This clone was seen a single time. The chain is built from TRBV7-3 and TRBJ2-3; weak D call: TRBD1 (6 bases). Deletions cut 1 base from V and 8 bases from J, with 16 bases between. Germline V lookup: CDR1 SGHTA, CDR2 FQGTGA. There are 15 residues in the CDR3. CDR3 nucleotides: TGTGCCAGCAGCTTAAAAGGACCCCAAGGGGGTACGCAGTATTTT. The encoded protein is CASSLKGPQGGTQYF.

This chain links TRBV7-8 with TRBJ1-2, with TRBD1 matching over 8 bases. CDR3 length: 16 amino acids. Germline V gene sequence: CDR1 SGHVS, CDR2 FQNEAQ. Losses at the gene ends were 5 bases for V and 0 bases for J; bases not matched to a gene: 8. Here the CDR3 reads CASSPGQAFANYGYTF. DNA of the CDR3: TGTGCCAGCAGCCCGGGACAGGCGTTCGCTAACTATGGCTACACCTTC.

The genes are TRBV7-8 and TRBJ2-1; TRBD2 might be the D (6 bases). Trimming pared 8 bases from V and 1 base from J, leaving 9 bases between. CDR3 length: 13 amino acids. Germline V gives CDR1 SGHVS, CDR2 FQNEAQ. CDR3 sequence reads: CASVGGSYNEQFF. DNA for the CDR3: TGTGCCAGCGTGGGAGGATCCTACAATGAGCAGTTCTTC.

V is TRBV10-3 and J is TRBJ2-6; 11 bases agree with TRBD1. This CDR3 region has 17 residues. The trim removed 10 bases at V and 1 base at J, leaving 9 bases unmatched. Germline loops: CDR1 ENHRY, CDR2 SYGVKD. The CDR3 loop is CASTAGQGASGANVLTF. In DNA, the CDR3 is TGTGCCAGCACCGCAGGACAGGGGGCTTCTGGGGCCAACGTCCTGACTTTC.